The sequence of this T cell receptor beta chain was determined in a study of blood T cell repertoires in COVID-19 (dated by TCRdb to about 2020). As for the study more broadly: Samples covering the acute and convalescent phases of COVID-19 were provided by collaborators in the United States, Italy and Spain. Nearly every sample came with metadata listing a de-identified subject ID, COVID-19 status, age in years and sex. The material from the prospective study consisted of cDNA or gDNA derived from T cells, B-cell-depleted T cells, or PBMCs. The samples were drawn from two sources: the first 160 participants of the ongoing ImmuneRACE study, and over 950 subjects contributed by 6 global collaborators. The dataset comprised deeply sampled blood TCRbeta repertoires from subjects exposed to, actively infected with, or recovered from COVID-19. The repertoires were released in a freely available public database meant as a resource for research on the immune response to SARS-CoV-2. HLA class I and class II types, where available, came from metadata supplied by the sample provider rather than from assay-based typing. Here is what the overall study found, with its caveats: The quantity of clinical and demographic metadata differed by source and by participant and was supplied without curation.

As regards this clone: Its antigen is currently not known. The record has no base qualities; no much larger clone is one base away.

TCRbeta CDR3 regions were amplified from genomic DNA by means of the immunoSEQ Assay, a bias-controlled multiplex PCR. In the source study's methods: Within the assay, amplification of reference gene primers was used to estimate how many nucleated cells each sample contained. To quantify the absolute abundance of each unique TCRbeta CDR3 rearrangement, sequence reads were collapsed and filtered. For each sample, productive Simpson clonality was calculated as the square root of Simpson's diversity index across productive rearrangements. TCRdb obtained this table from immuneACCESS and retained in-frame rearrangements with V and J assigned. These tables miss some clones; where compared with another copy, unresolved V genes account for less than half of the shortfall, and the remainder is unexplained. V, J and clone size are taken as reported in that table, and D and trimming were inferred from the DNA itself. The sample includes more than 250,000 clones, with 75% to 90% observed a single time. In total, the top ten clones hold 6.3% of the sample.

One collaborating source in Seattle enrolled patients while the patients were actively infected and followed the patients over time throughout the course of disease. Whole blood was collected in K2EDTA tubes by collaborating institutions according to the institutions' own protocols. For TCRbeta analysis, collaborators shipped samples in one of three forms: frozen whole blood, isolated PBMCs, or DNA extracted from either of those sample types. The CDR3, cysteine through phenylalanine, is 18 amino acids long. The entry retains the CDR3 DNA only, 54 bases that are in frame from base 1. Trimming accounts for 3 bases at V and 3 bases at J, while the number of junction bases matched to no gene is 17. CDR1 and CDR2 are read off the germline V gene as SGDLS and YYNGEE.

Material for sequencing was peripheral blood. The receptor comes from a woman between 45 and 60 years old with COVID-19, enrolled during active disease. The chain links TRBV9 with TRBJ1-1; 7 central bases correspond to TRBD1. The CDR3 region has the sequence CASSAQTGDGGRYTEAFF. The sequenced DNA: TGTGCCAGCAGCGCCCAAACAGGGGACGGGGGTCGGTACACTGAAGCTTTCTTT.